This entry lists 12 T cell receptor beta chains sequenced from one sample in a study of glioma-infiltrating T cells. Using RNA template, CDR3s of TCR alpha and beta were amplified with iRepertoire arm-PCR. MiXCR was run by TCRdb on the multiplex PCR reads, yielding one entry per CDR3 protein. The sample contains around 170,000 distinct CDR3 sequences, roughly 45% of which appear only once. The sample consisted of glioma tissue, nonneoplastic brain tissue, or PBMCs (not recorded which). The receptor source for this set is a human donor with low-grade glioma or glioblastoma, undergoing nonglioma brain surgery, or in good health (not recorded which).

Concerning this clonotype itself: Possible read error: a much larger clone is one base away. V usage is TRBV11-2 and J usage is TRBJ1-1; D is ambiguous. The length of the CDR3 is 14 residues. Germline CDR1 and CDR2: SGHAT and FQNNGV. The CDR3 DNA reads as TGTGCCAGCAGCTTATCTACGGGGAACACTCAAGCTTTCTTT. It codes for CASSLSTGNTQAFF.

A note on this clonotype: A much larger clone lies one base from this, so it may be a read error. The rearrangement uses TRBV25-1 and TRBJ2-1; TRBD2 matches 9 bases. Losses at the gene ends were 7 bases for V and 3 bases for J; bases not matched to a gene: 4. Germline-derived CDR1 and CDR2 are MGHDK and SYGVNS. The CDR3 length is 14 residues. The CDR3 bases are TGTGCCAGCAATATTAGCGGGAGCTACAATGAGCAGTTCTTC. Residues: CASNISGSYNEQFF.

This clonotype has just a few counts. The chain is built from TRBV25-1 and TRBJ2-5, with 7 bases identical to TRBD1. Germline CDR1 MGHDK, CDR2 SYGVNS. J lost 1 base, V lost 2 bases, and 7 bases had no gene match. This CDR3 region has 16 residues. The CDR3 spells CASSELYRGPQETQYF. CDR3 nucleotide sequence: TGTGCCAGCAGTGAACTTTACAGGGGTCCCCAAGAGACCCAGTACTTC.

For this clonotype: This sequence may be a read error, since a much larger clone differs from it by one base. V usage is TRBV12-3 or TRBV12-4 and J usage is TRBJ2-3; 12 bases line up with TRBD2. The CDR3 is made up of 15 amino acids. V lost 8 bases and J lost 3; bases outside the gene matches: 6. CDR3: CASGGLAGLTDTQYF. The CDR3 DNA reads as TGTGCCAGCGGAGGACTAGCGGGACTTACAGATACGCAGTATTTT.

The chain is built from TRBV28 and TRBJ2-6, with 8 bases lining up with TRBD1. The CDR3 length is 19 residues. V lost 5 bases, J lost 0 bases, and 12 bases stayed unmatched. Germline V gene lookup returns CDR1 MDHEN and CDR2 SYDVKM. The CDR3 loop is CASSPGSGTGLSGANVLTF. CDR3 in DNA: TGTGCCAGCAGTCCAGGGTCCGGGACAGGCCTCTCTGGGGCCAACGTCCTGACTTTC.

The V call is TRBV12-3 or TRBV12-4, the J call TRBJ2-7; D gene uncertain. Trimming left V 5 bases short and J 5 bases short, with 13 bases between. The CDR3 consists of 13 residues. The CDR3 loop is CASSPGLGNEQYF. The CDR3 DNA is TGTGCCAGCAGTCCCGGCCTTGGGAACGAGCAGTACTTC.

This clonotype was counted a single time. The CDR3 end shows no conserved phenylalanine or tryptophan, and so a read error is likely. V usage is TRBV6-9 and J usage is TRBJ2-1; D remains ambiguous. Germline V CDR1 and CDR2: MNHGY, SVAAGI. Trimming stripped 4 bases from V and 2 bases from J, with 9 bases between. The CDR3 is 14 amino acids. CDR3 in DNA: TGTGCCAGCAGTTCTCAAATTCCCTACAATGAGCAGTTCTTA. Encoded protein: CASSSQIPYNEQFL.

With regard to this clonotype: This may be a read error, as it is one base from a much larger clone. The rearrangement joins TRBV24-1 to TRBJ1-6, with D possibly matching TRBD1 (5 bases). In germline, CDR1 is KGHDR, CDR2 SFDVKD. The CDR3 sequence is 16 residues long. CDR3 coding DNA: TGTGCCACCAGTGGTTTGGGGGACTCAAGAAATTCACCCCTCCACTTT. This translates into CATSGLGDSRNSPLHF.

The chain links TRBV2 to TRBJ2-7; the D is unclear. The germline V gene has CDR1 SNHLY and CDR2 FYNNEI. The CDR3 runs 14 residues. The V end was cut by 3 bases, the J end by 7 bases, with 16 bases between. CDR3 region: CASSDMRNAGEQYF. DNA of the CDR3: TGTGCCAGCAGTGACATGAGGAACGCTGGTGAGCAGTACTTC.

As to this clonotype: A junction end diverges from the germline sequence, so it may reflect a read error. This chain connects TRBV19 to TRBJ1-6, with 9 nucleotides matching TRBD1. The CDR3 totals 15 residues. Per the germline V gene, CDR1 is LNHDA and CDR2 is SQIVND (reference sequence). CDR3 in amino acids: CASSQDWDRDSHLHF. CDR3 sequence (DNA): TGTGCAAGCAGCCAAGACTGGGACAGGGATTCACACCTCCACTTT. Combining the CDR3 with reference TRBV19 and TRBJ1-6 gives the whole variable domain DGGITQSPKYLFRKEGQNVTLSCEQNLNHDAMYWYRQDPGQGLRLIYYSQIVNDFQKGDIAEGYSVSREKKESFPLTVTSAQKNPTAFYLCASSQDWDRDSHLHFGNGTRLTVT.

Of note for this clonotype: This may arise from a read error, as a much more abundant clone is one base away. This rearrangement joins TRBV28 to TRBJ2-1, with D maybe TRBD2 (5 bases). The V and J ends lost 4 bases and 7 bases respectively, with 8 bases between them. Germline V CDR1 and CDR2: MDHEN, SYDVKM. This CDR3 region has 12 residues. CDR3 nucleotide sequence: TGTGCCAGCAGTTCCAAGCGGAATGAGCAGTTCTTC. Its protein is CASSSKRNEQFF.

About this clonotype itself: A much larger clone sits a single nucleotide away, making a read error possible. V usage is TRBV28 and J usage is TRBJ2-7; D possibly corresponds to TRBD2 (6 bases). CDR1 is MDHEN and CDR2 is SYDVKM in the germline V gene. The CDR3 totals 17 residues. The germline V and J ends were trimmed by 8 bases and 0 bases, with 23 bases remaining between them. CDR3 residues: CASGSRSLERVSYEQYF. The CDR3 DNA sequence: TGTGCCAGCGGATCACGTTCCCTCGAGCGGGTCTCCTACGAGCAGTACTTC. The variable domain in full, with the rest retrieved from reference TRBV28 and TRBJ2-7, is DVKVTQSSRYLVKRTGEKVFLECVQDMDHENMFWYRQDPGLGLRLIYFSYDVKMKEKGDIPEGYSVSREKKERFSLILESASTNQTSMYLCASGSRSLERVSYEQYFGPGTRLTVT.